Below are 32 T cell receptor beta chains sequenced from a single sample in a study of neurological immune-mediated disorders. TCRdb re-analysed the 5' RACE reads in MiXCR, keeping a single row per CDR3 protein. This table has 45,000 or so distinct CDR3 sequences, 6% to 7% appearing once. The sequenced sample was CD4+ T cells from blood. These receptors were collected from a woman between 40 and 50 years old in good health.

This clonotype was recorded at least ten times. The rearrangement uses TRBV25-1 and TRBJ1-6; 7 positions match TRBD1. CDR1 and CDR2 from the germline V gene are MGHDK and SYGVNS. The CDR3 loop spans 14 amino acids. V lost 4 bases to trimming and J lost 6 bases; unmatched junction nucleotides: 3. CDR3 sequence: CASSAGTVNSPLHF. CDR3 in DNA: TGTGCCAGCAGTGCCGGGACAGTTAATTCACCCCTCCACTTT.

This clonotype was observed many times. The CDR3 DNA reads TGTGCCAGCACCCCCCGTCGCCGGCTCTCAAATGAGCAGTTCTTC. Its translation: CASTPRRRLSNEQFF. This chain connects TRBV28 to TRBJ2-1; D remains unclear. This CDR3 region has 15 residues. Trimming pared 7 bases from V and 7 bases from J, leaving 20 bases between. The germline V gene has CDR1 MDHEN and CDR2 SYDVKM. The full variable domain, rest sourced from reference TRBV28 and TRBJ2-1, is DVKVTQSSRYLVKRTGEKVFLECVQDMDHENMFWYRQDPGLGLRLIYFSYDVKMKEKGDIPEGYSVSREKKERFSLILESASTNQTSMYLCASTPRRRLSNEQFFGPGTRLTVL.

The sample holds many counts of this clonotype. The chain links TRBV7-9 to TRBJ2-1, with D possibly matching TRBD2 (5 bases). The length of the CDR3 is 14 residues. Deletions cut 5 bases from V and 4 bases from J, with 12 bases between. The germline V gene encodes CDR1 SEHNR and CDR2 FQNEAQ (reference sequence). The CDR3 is CASSPDYSYNEQFF. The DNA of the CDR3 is TGTGCCAGCAGCCCCGACTATTCGTACAATGAGCAGTTCTTC.

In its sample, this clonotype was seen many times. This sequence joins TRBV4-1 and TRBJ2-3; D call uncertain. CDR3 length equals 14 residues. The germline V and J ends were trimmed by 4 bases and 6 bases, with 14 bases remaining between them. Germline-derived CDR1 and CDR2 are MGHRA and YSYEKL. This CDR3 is CASSRRDQEDTQYF. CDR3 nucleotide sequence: TGCGCCAGCAGCCGCCGAGACCAGGAGGATACGCAGTATTTT.

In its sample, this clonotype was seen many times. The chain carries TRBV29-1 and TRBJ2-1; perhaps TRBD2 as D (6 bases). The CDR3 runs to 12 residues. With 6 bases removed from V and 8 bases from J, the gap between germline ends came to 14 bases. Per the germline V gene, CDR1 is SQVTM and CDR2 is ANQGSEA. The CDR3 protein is CSVGGGDDEQFF. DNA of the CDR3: TGCAGCGTGGGGGGAGGCGACGATGAGCAGTTCTTC.

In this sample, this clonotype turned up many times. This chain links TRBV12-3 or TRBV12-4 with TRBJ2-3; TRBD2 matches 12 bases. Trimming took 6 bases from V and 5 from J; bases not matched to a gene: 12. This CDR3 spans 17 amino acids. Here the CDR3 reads CASRPTTSGSLIDTQYF. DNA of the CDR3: TGTGCCAGCAGGCCCACGACTAGCGGGAGTTTAATAGATACGCAGTATTTT.

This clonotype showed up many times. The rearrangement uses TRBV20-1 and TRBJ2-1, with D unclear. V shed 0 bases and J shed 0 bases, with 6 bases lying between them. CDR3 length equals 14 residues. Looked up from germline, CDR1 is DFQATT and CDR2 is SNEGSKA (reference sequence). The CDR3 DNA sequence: TGCAGTGCTAGAGACTTAGCCTCCTACAATGAGCAGTTCTTC. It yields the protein CSARDLASYNEQFF.

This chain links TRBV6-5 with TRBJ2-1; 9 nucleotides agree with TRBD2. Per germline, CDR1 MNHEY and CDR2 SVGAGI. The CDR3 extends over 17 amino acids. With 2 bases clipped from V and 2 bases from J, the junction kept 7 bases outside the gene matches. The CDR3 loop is CASSYRLAGPTYNEQFF. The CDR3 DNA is TGTGCCAGCAGTTACCGTCTAGCGGGGCCCACCTACAATGAGCAGTTCTTC.

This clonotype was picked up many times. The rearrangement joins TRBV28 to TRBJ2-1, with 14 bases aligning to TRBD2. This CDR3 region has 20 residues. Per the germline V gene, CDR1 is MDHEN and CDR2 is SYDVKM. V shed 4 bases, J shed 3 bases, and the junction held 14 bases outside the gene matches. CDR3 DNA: TGTGCCAGCAGTTACTCACCGGGGACTAGCGGGAGCGAGGTCTACAATGAGCAGTTCTTC. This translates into CASSYSPGTSGSEVYNEQFF.

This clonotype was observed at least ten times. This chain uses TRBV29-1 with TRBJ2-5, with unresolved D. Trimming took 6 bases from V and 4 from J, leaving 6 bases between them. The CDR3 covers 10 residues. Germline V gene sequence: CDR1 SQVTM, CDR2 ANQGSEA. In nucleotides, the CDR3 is TGCAGCGTCGGCTTAGAGACCCAGTACTTC. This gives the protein CSVGLETQYF.

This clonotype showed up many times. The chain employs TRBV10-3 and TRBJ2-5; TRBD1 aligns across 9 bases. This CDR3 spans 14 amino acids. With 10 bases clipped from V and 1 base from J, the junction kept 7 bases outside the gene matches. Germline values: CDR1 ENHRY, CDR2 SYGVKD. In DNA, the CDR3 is TGTGCCACCCGGCTGGACAGGGGCCAAGAGACCCAGTACTTC. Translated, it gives CATRLDRGQETQYF.

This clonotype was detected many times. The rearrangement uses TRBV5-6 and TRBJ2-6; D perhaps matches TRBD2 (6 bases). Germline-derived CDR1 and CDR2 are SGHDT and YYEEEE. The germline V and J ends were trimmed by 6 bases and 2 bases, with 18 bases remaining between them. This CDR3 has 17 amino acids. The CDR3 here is CASINLGSPPGANVLTF. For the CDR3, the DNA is TGTGCCAGCATCAACCTCGGGAGTCCCCCTGGGGCCAACGTCCTGACTTTC.

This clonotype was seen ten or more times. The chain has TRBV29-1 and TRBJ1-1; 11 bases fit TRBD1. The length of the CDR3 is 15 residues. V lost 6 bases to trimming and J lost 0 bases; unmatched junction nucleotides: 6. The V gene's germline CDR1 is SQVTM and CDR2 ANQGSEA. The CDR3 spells CSVGGTGGMNTEAFF. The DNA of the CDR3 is TGCAGCGTGGGGGGGACAGGGGGGATGAACACTGAAGCTTTCTTT.

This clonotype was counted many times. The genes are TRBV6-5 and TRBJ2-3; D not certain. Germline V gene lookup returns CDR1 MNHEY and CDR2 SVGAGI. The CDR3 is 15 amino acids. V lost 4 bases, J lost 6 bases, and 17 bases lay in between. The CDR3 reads CASSSPGRYEDTQYF. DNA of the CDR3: TGTGCCAGCAGTTCCCCCGGGCGGTATGAGGATACGCAGTATTTT.

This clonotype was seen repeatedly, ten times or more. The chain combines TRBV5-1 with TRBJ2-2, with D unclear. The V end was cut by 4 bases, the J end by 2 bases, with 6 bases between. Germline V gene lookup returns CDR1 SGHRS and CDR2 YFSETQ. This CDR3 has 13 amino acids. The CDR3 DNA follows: TGCGCCAGCAGCGGCCAAAACACCGGGGAGCTGTTTTTT. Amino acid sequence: CASSGQNTGELFF.

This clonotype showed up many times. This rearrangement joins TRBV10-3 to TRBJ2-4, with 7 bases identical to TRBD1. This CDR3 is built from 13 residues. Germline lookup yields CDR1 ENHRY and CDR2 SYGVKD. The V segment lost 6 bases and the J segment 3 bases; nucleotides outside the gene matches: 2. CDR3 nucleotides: TGTGCCATCAGCCGGGACAGCAAAAACATTCAGTACTTC. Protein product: CAISRDSKNIQYF.

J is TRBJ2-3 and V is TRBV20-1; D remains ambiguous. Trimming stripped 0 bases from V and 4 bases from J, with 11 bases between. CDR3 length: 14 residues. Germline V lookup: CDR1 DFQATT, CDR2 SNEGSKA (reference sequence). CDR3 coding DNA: TGCAGTGCTAGAGACAACCTAGGCCCAGATACGCAGTATTTT. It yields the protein CSARDNLGPDTQYF.

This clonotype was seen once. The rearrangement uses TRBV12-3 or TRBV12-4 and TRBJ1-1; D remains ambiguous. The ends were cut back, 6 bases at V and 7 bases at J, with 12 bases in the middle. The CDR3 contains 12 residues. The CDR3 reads CASSPRGGEAFF. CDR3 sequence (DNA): TGTGCCAGCAGCCCTCGGGGAGGTGAAGCTTTCTTT.

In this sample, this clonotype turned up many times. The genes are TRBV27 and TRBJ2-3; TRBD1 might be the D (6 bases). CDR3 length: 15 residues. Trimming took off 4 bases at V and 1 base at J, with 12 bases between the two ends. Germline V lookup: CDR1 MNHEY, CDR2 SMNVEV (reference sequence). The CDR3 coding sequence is TGTGCCAGCAGTTCGCACAGGGACGGCACAGATACGCAGTATTTT. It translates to CASSSHRDGTDTQYF.

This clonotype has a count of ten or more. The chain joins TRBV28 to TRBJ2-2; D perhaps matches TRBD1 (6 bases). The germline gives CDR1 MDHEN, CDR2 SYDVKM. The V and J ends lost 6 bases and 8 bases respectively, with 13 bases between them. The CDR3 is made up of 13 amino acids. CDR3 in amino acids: CASSLGQLGELFF. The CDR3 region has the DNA TGTGCCAGCAGCTTAGGACAGTTGGGGGAGCTGTTTTTT.

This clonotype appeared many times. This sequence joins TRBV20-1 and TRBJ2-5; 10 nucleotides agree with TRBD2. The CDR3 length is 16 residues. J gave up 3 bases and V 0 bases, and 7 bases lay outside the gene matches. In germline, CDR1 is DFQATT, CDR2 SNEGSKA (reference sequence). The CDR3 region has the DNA TGCAGTGCTAGAGATCTCATCGGACTAGCGGAAGAGACCCAGTACTTC. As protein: CSARDLIGLAEETQYF.

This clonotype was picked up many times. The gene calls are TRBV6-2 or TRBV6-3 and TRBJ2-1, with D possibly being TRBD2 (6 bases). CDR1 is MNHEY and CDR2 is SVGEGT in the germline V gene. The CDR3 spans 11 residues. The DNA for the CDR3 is TGTGCAGTCAGGGAGGTTTATGAGCAGTTCTTC. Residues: CAVREVYEQFF.

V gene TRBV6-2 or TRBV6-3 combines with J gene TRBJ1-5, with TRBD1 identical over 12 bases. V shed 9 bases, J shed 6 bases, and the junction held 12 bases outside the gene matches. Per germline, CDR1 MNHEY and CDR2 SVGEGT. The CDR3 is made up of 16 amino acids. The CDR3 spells CASLPGQGALGQPQHF. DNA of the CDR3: TGTGCCAGTCTCCCGGGACAGGGGGCCTTGGGTCAGCCCCAGCATTTT.

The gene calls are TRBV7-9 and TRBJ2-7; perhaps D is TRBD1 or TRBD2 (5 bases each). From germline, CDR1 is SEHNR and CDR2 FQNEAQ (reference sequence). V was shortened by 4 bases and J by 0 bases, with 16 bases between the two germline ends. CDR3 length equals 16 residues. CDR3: CASSWGPQGSSYEQYF. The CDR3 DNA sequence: TGTGCCAGCAGCTGGGGCCCGCAAGGGAGCTCCTACGAGCAGTACTTC.

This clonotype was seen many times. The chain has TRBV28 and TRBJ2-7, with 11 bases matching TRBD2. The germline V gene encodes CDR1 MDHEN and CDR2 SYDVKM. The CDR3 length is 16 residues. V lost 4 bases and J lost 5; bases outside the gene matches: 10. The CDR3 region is CASSSDSGRARDEQYF. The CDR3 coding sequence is TGTGCCAGCAGTTCCGATAGCGGGAGGGCCCGAGACGAGCAGTACTTC.

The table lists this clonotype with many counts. Written as DNA, the CDR3 is TGTGCCAGCAGCTTTGGCACTAGCGTTCTCAGCGGGGAGCTGTTTTTT. Its protein is CASSFGTSVLSGELFF. The chain joins TRBV5-6 to TRBJ2-2; 7 bases line up with TRBD2. V shed 2 bases, J shed 7 bases, and the junction held 11 bases outside the gene matches. There are 16 residues in the CDR3. The germline V gene encodes CDR1 SGHDT and CDR2 YYEEEE.

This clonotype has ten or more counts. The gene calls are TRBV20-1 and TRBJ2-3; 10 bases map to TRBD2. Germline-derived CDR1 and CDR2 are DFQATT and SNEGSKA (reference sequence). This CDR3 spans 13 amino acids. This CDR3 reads CGIAGGSTDTQYF. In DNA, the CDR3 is TGCGGTATAGCGGGAGGATCCACAGATACGCAGTATTTT.

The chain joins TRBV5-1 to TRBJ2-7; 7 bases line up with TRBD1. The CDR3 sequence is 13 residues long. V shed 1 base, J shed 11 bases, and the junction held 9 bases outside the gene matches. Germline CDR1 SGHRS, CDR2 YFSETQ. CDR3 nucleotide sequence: TGCGCCAGCAGCTTGAGACAGGGTGGCTACGAGTACTTC. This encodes CASSLRQGGYEYF.

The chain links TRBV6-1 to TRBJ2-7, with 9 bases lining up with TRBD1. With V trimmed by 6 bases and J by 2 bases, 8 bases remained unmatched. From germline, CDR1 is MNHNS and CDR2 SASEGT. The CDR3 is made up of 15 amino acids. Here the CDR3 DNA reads TGTGCCAGCAGGCCGGGACAGGGTTCAGCCTACGAGCAGTACTTC. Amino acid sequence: CASRPGQGSAYEQYF.

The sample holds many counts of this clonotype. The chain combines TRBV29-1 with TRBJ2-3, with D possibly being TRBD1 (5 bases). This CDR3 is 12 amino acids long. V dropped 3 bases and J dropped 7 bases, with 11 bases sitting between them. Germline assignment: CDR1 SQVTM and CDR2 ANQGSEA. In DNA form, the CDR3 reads TGCAGCGTTGATAGGCAGGGATATACGCAGTATTTT. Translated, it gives CSVDRQGYTQYF.

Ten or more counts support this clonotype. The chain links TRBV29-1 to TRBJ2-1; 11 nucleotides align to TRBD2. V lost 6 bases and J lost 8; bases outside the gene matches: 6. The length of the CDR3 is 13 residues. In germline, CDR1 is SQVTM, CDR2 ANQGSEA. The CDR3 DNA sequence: TGCAGCGTCCAACTAGCGGGAGTTCATGAGCAGTTCTTC. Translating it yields CSVQLAGVHEQFF.

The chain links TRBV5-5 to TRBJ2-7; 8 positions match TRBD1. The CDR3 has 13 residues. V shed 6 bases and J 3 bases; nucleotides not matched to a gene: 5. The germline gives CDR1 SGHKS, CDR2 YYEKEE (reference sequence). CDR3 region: CASISGTGYEQYF. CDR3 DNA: TGTGCCAGCATCTCTGGGACAGGCTACGAGCAGTACTTC.